Below are 29 T cell receptor beta chains sequenced from a single sample in a study of OX40 agonist ivuxolimab in advanced cancers. TCRdb keeps only in-frame clones here, not all; method: immunoSEQ multiplex PCR. Of 70,000 to 80,000 clones listed, over 70% are singletons. Here the sequenced sample was CD4+ or CD8+ T cells sorted from blood, taken in a trial of the OX40 agonist ivuxolimab. The receptors here all came from an adult with an advanced solid tumor such as melanoma, head and neck, liver or kidney cancer.

The DNA of the CDR3 is TGTGCCAGCAGTGAAGAGGGGACTAGCGGGGCCCTTTACGAGCAGTACTTC. Its protein is CASSEEGTSGALYEQYF. The chain joins TRBV2 to TRBJ2-7, with TRBD2 matching over 13 bases. CDR3 length: 17 amino acids. The germline V gene encodes CDR1 SNHLY and CDR2 FYNNEI. After removal of 1 base from V and 4 bases from J, the junction contained 7 bases not matched to a gene.

The chain is built from TRBV10-3 and TRBJ2-7; 7 bases agree with TRBD1. V gave up 5 bases and J gave up 6 bases; unmatched junction bases: 10. CDR1 is ENHRY and CDR2 is SYGVKD in the germline V gene. There are 14 residues in the CDR3. The CDR3 region has the DNA TGTGCCATCAGTCCGGTGGGTAGGGGGCGCGAGCAGTACTTC. It codes for CAISPVGRGREQYF.

This sequence joins TRBV7-9 and TRBJ1-4; 7 bases agree with TRBD1. Germline V gives CDR1 SEHNR, CDR2 FQNEAQ (reference sequence). The CDR3 consists of 15 residues. Trimming took 5 bases from V and 3 from J; bases not matched to a gene: 6. CDR3 amino acids: CASSPRQGSNEKLFF. For the CDR3, the DNA is TGTGCCAGCAGCCCGAGACAGGGCTCTAATGAAAAACTGTTTTTT.

This chain uses TRBV18 with TRBJ1-5; maybe TRBD1 (5 bases). The CDR3 is made up of 15 amino acids. The V and J ends lost 2 bases and 7 bases respectively, with 15 bases between them. Germline V lookup: CDR1 KGHSH, CDR2 LQKENI. The CDR3 nucleotides are TGTGCCAGCTCACCAGTTCAGGGAGGGGAACAGCCCCAGCATTTT. Protein product: CASSPVQGGEQPQHF.

The V and J genes are TRBV7-9 and TRBJ1-5; unclear D gene. Germline CDR1 reads SEHNR; CDR2 reads FQNEAQ (reference sequence). This CDR3 region has 13 residues. V gave up 3 bases and J gave up 6 bases, with 9 bases separating them. CDR3 nucleotide sequence: TGTGCCAGCAGCTTCGGGGTAGGTCAGCCCCAGCATTTT. Translating gives CASSFGVGQPQHF.

This chain links TRBV5-4 with TRBJ2-2; D unclear. This CDR3 contains 15 residues. V was trimmed by 2 bases and J by 1 base, leaving 9 bases between them. The germline CDR1 and CDR2 sequences are SGHNT and YYREEE (reference sequence). CDR3 protein: CASSLDLENTGELFF. CDR3 coding DNA: TGTGCCAGCAGCTTAGACCTTGAGAACACCGGGGAGCTGTTTTTT. The full variable domain, rest sourced from reference TRBV5-4 and TRBJ2-2, is ETGVTQSPTHLIKTRGQQVTLRCSSQSGHNTVSWYQQALGQGPQFIFQYYREEENGRGNFPPRFSGLQFPNYSSELNVNALELDDSALYLCASSLDLENTGELFFGEGSRLTVL.

V is TRBV6-5 and J is TRBJ1-4, with D tentatively TRBD1 (6 bases). Per the germline V gene, CDR1 is MNHEY and CDR2 is SVGAGI. The CDR3 length is 15 residues. Trimming took off 2 bases at V and 0 bases at J, with 7 bases between the two ends. Here the CDR3 reads CASSYRGTTNEKLFF. CDR3 in DNA: TGTGCCAGCAGTTACAGGGGGACAACTAATGAAAAACTGTTTTTT.

V usage is TRBV11-2 and J usage is TRBJ1-5; 7 bases map to TRBD1. This CDR3 spans 14 amino acids. After removal of 5 bases from V and 7 bases from J, the junction contained 8 bases not matched to a gene. Germline assignment: CDR1 SGHAT and CDR2 FQNNGV. The CDR3 region is CASSPTGVAQPQHF. The CDR3 nucleotides are TGTGCCAGCAGCCCAACAGGGGTAGCGCAGCCCCAGCATTTT.

This sequence joins TRBV30 and TRBJ2-1; possible D gene TRBD2, 6 bases. The length of the CDR3 is 11 residues. The germline V and J ends were trimmed by 2 bases and 12 bases, with 11 bases remaining between them. Germline CDR1 reads GTSNPN; CDR2 reads SVGIG (reference sequence). CDR3 in amino acids: CAWSPVGGQFF. As DNA, the CDR3 is TGTGCCTGGAGTCCCGTGGGGGGGCAGTTCTTC.

This chain links TRBV1 with TRBJ2-5. TRBJ2-7 explains the end of the DNA better; the J call may be wrong. TRBV1 is a recognized pseudogene. This CDR3 contains 12 residues. In DNA form, the CDR3 reads TGCACCAGCAGCCAACGATGGAACGAGCAGTACTTC. Translating it yields CTSSQRWNEQYF.

This rearrangement joins TRBV28 to TRBJ2-5; D might be TRBD1 or TRBD2, each matching 6 bases. The V gene's germline CDR1 is MDHEN and CDR2 SYDVKM. CDR3 size: 11 residues. Trimming cost V 8 bases and J 5 bases, with 9 bases left between them. The CDR3 spells CASGGRETQYF. The CDR3 bases are TGTGCCAGCGGGGGGCGGGAGACCCAGTACTTC.

The CDR3: CASSRYRDQGVYNEQFF. CDR3 nucleotides: TGTGCCAGCAGCAGGTACCGGGACCAGGGGGTTTACAATGAGCAGTTCTTC. The chain couples TRBV7-9 to TRBJ2-1, with 7 bases matching TRBD1. The CDR3 is 17 residues long. V lost 5 bases to trimming and J lost 4 bases; unmatched junction nucleotides: 14. Germline CDR1 and CDR2: SEHNR and FQNEAQ (reference sequence).

CDR3 loop: CASSLEGQNPNYGYTF. The CDR3 DNA reads as TGTGCCAGCAGCTTGGAGGGACAAAATCCTAACTATGGCTACACCTTC. The rearrangement joins TRBV5-5 to TRBJ1-2; TRBD1 is a possible D gene (6 bases). Germline CDR1 SGHKS, CDR2 YYEKEE (reference sequence). The V and J ends lost 0 bases and 0 bases respectively, with 12 bases between them. CDR3 length equals 16 residues.

V and J are TRBV28 and TRBJ2-1; D not certain. Germline V gene sequence: CDR1 MDHEN, CDR2 SYDVKM. Trimming removed 1 base from V and 4 bases from J, with 5 bases in between. The CDR3 sequence is 13 residues long. The CDR3 reads CASSLYGYNEQFF. CDR3 in DNA: TGTGCCAGCAGTTTATACGGGTACAATGAGCAGTTCTTC.

V usage is TRBV6-1 and J usage is TRBJ2-7, with D tentatively TRBD2 (5 bases). Trimming removed 5 bases at V and 6 bases at J, with 11 bases between. Germline CDR1 and CDR2: MNHNS and SASEGT. The CDR3 has 12 amino acids. The DNA for the CDR3 is TGTGCCAGCAGTCTCACAGAGGGCGAGCAGTACTTC. It translates to CASSLTEGEQYF.

The chain links TRBV9 to TRBJ2-5; 11 bases are a match to TRBD2. The closer fit of TRBJ2-7 to the DNA end suggests the J call may be wrong. The CDR3 totals 16 residues. Per the germline V gene, CDR1 is SGDLS and CDR2 is YYNGEE. DNA for the CDR3: TGTGCCAGCAGCCCATATAGCGGGGGGGCCTTTAACGAGCAGTACTTC. It translates to CASSPYSGGAFNEQYF.

The chain uses TRBV7-8 and TRBJ2-3; tentatively, D is TRBD1 (6 bases). There are 14 residues in the CDR3. Trimming removed 4 bases at V and 3 bases at J, with 11 bases between. Germline V gene sequence: CDR1 SGHVS, CDR2 FQNEAQ. The CDR3 DNA reads TGTGCCAGCAGCTCTCAGGGGTTAACAGATACGCAGTATTTT. Residues: CASSSQGLTDTQYF.

V gene TRBV7-2 combines with J gene TRBJ1-1; 8 bases agree with TRBD1. Germline trimming cut 1 base from V and 0 bases from J; bases unmatched to any gene: 4. The germline gives CDR1 SGHTA, CDR2 FQGNSA. The CDR3 extends over 16 amino acids. This chain's CDR3 is CASSLVAGGLNTEAFF. CDR3 in DNA: TGTGCCAGCAGCTTAGTTGCAGGGGGCCTGAACACTGAAGCTTTCTTT.

V gene TRBV19 combines with J gene TRBJ2-1; D possibly corresponds to TRBD2 (6 bases). V lost 4 bases and J 4 bases, leaving 17 bases between the germline ends. Germline assignment: CDR1 LNHDA and CDR2 SQIVND (reference sequence). The CDR3 runs 16 residues. The CDR3 DNA reads as TGTGCCAGTAGTACATATCAGACTAGTACTTACAATGAGCAGTTCTTC. It is translated as CASSTYQTSTYNEQFF. Together with reference TRBV19 and TRBJ2-1, the CDR3 gives the full variable domain: DGGITQSPKYLFRKEGQNVTLSCEQNLNHDAMYWYRQDPGQGLRLIYYSQIVNDFQKGDIAEGYSVSREKKESFPLTVTSAQKNPTAFYLCASSTYQTSTYNEQFFGPGTRLTVL.

The chain links TRBV27 to TRBJ1-4; 11 nucleotides align to TRBD1. Unmatched junction bases numbered 10, after V lost 0 bases and J lost 10 bases. Germline-derived CDR1 and CDR2 are MNHEY and SMNVEV (reference sequence). There are 17 residues in the CDR3. The CDR3 DNA reads TGTGCCAGCAGTTTATCCCTGGGCGGGACAGGGGGAGGAAAACTGTTTTTT. It translates to CASSLSLGGTGGGKLFF.

This chain connects TRBV10-3 to TRBJ1-2; tentative D call: TRBD1 (5 bases). V lost 0 bases and J 6 bases, leaving 20 bases between the germline ends. CDR1 is ENHRY, CDR2 SYGVKD, per germline. CDR3 length equals 17 residues. The CDR3 DNA is TGTGCCATCAGTGAGTCCAGGGACGCCGAAACCCTTCATGGCTACACCTTC. Translating it yields CAISESRDAETLHGYTF.

The chain has TRBV7-3 and TRBJ2-1; TRBD2 matches at 13 bases. The germline V gene encodes CDR1 SGHTA and CDR2 FQGTGA. V shed 5 bases and J 5 bases; nucleotides not matched to a gene: 9. The CDR3 is 17 residues long. This chain's CDR3 is CASSRLAGGVADNEQFF. CDR3 sequence (DNA): TGTGCCAGCAGCCGACTAGCGGGAGGTGTTGCGGACAATGAGCAGTTCTTC. The whole variable domain, filled in from reference TRBV7-3 and TRBJ2-1, reads GAGVSQTPSNKVTEKGKYVELRCDPISGHTALYWYRQSLGQGPEFLIYFQGTGAADDSGLPNDRFFAVRPEGSVSTLKIQRTERGDSAVYLCASSRLAGGVADNEQFFGPGTRLTVL.

The chain employs TRBV9 and TRBJ2-1; 15 bases are a match to TRBD2. After removal of 2 bases from V and 10 bases from J, the junction contained 1 base not matched to a gene. Germline CDR1 reads SGDLS; CDR2 reads YYNGEE. CDR3 length: 14 residues. CDR3 in amino acids: CASSVGLAGGEQFF. CDR3 sequence (DNA): TGTGCCAGCAGCGTGGGACTAGCGGGGGGAGAGCAGTTCTTC.

The genes are TRBV11-2 and TRBJ2-5; tentatively, D is TRBD2 (6 bases). The CDR3 totals 14 residues. The V gene lost 5 bases and the J gene lost 5 bases, with 15 bases spanning the gap. The germline V gene has CDR1 SGHAT and CDR2 FQNNGV. CDR3 DNA sequence: TGTGCCAGCAGCCCCACTAGCCGGGCGGAGACCCAGTACTTC. It codes for CASSPTSRAETQYF.

V is TRBV30 and J is TRBJ1-1; no definite D call. This CDR3 has 14 residues. Germline values: CDR1 GTSNPN, CDR2 SVGIG (reference sequence). The ends were cut back, 2 bases at V and 2 bases at J, with 12 bases in the middle. The CDR3 spells CAWSLMTPNTEAFF. In nucleotides, the CDR3 is TGTGCCTGGAGTCTGATGACCCCTAACACTGAAGCTTTCTTT.

This rearrangement joins TRBV27 to TRBJ1-1; no clear D gene. In germline, CDR1 is MNHEY, CDR2 SMNVEV (reference sequence). Trimming shortened V by 4 bases and J by 1 base, and 10 bases separated the two germline ends. The CDR3 spans 14 residues. The CDR3 region is CASSSIGENTEAFF. The CDR3 bases are TGTGCCAGCAGTTCAATCGGCGAGAACACTGAAGCTTTCTTT.

There are a few counts of this clone. CDR3 coding DNA: TGTGCCAGCAGCGGGGACTCGAACACCGGGGAGCTGTTTTTT. It specifies CASSGDSNTGELFF. This rearrangement joins TRBV9 to TRBJ2-2, with TRBD2 as a possible D gene (6 bases). The germline V and J ends were trimmed by 3 bases and 0 bases, with 6 bases remaining between them. Germline V gene sequence: CDR1 SGDLS, CDR2 YYNGEE. The CDR3 has 14 residues.

This chain uses TRBV7-3 with TRBJ2-7; no definite D call. This CDR3 comprises 14 residues. Per germline, CDR1 SGHTA and CDR2 FQGTGA. Trimming took off 2 bases at V and 2 bases at J, with 10 bases between the two ends. This CDR3 reads CASSLEAGAYEQYF. DNA for the CDR3: TGTGCCAGCAGCTTAGAAGCAGGCGCCTACGAGCAGTACTTC. The entire variable domain, with the rest obtained from reference TRBV7-3 and TRBJ2-7, is as follows: GAGVSQTPSNKVTEKGKYVELRCDPISGHTALYWYRQSLGQGPEFLIYFQGTGAADDSGLPNDRFFAVRPEGSVSTLKIQRTERGDSAVYLCASSLEAGAYEQYFGPGTRLTVT.

CDR3 loop: CASGTSGRAGETQYF. In DNA, the CDR3 is TGCGCCAGCGGGACTAGCGGGAGGGCCGGGGAGACCCAGTACTTC. The chain carries TRBV5-1 and TRBJ2-5; 16 bases are shared with TRBD2. This CDR3 has 15 amino acids. Germline V gene sequence: CDR1 SGHRS, CDR2 YFSETQ. V was pared by 7 bases and J by 5 bases, with 5 bases of the junction left unmatched.